These T cell receptor beta chains were read from a single sample in a study of T cell responses to AZD1222 COVID-19 vaccine. The assay was immunoSEQ multiplex PCR, and TCRdb's table has in-frame clones only and misses some. The sample lists about 120,000 clones, 75% to 90% seen once, with roughly 3.7% in the top ten. The sample consisted of peripheral blood, taken on day 0 of MenACWY control vaccination. These receptor sequences come from an adult in good health. Each CDR3 is given with its conserved first and last residue. A D gene is named only where the DNA matches it firmly. Some rows mark clone size as missing; the rest say once, few, many or name a class of expanded clone.

V gene,clone size,D gene,J gene,CDR3 protein,CDR3 DNA
TRBV19,few,.,TRBJ1-6,CASSTGVGSPLHF,TGTGCCAGTAGTACAGGGGTTGGTTCACCCCTCCACTTT
TRBV5-5,once,.,TRBJ2-2,CASQISTTGELFF,TGTGCCAGCCAGATTAGTACGACCGGGGAGCTGTTTTTT
TRBV7-2,.,.,TRBJ1-4,CASSYSSAANEKLFF,TGTGCCAGCAGTTATAGCAGCGCAGCTAATGAAAAACTGTTTTTT
TRBV4-2,.,TRBD2,TRBJ2-2,CASSQDNPGGIGELFF,TGTGCCAGCAGCCAAGATAATCCGGGGGGGATCGGGGAGCTGTTTTTT
TRBV7-9,few,TRBD1,TRBJ1-5,CASSPEGGQFIYSNQPQHF,TGTGCCAGCAGCCCGGAAGGGGGACAGTTCATTTATAGCAATCAGCCCCAGCATTTT
TRBV3-1/TRBV3-2,.,.,TRBJ2-7,CASSQGGRGGEQYF,TGTGCCAGCAGCCAAGGGGGCCGGGGTGGCGAGCAGTACTTC
TRBV6-5,.,.,TRBJ2-1,CASTAFPSNYNEQFF,TGTGCCAGCACAGCGTTCCCTTCAAACTACAATGAGCAGTTCTTC
TRBV6-6,.,TRBD1,TRBJ1-3,CASSYSTGVADTIYF,TGTGCCAGCAGTTACTCGACAGGGGTGGCGGACACCATATATTTT
TRBV6-6,.,TRBD1,TRBJ2-5,CASNPGTGAETQYF,TGTGCCAGCAACCCCGGGACAGGGGCGGAGACCCAGTACTTC
TRBV18,.,.,TRBJ2-6,CASSPLGSTGSSGANVLTF,TGTGCCAGCTCACCGCTTGGGAGTACAGGGAGCTCTGGGGCCAACGTCCTGACTTTC
TRBV7-4,.,.,TRBJ2-1,CASSLDIGPSLNEQFF,TGTGCCAGCAGCTTAGATATTGGCCCTAGTTTGAATGAGCAGTTCTTC
TRBV6-1,.,TRBD1,TRBJ1-5,CASSEGDSNQPQHF,TGTGCCAGCAGTGAGGGGGACAGCAACCAGCCCCAGCATTTT
TRBV5-6,.,.,TRBJ1-2,CASSLQGFSYGYTF,TGTGCCAGCAGCTTGCAAGGTTTTAGCTATGGCTACACCTTC
TRBV4-3,.,TRBD1,TRBJ1-1,CASSVTGTGSEAFF,TGCGCCAGCAGCGTGACCGGGACAGGCTCTGAAGCTTTCTTT
TRBV6-5,.,.,TRBJ2-2,CASSRQGTGELFF,TGTGCCAGCAGTCGTCAGGGAACCGGGGAGCTGTTTTTT
TRBV19,.,.,TRBJ1-4,CASIRRAGESEKLFF,TGTGCCAGTATCCGGAGGGCAGGGGAGAGTGAAAAACTGTTTTTT
TRBV7-9,.,.,TRBJ2-3,CASRRTRTASTDTQYF,TGTGCCAGCAGACGAACCCGGACAGCTAGCACAGATACGCAGTATTTT
TRBV7-3,.,.,TRBJ2-6,CASSLTAKLSGANVLTF,TGTGCCAGCAGCTTAACGGCAAAGCTCTCTGGGGCCAACGTCCTGACTTTC
TRBV5-1,.,.,TRBJ1-2,CASSLALASGYGYTF,TGCGCCAGCAGCTTGGCCCTGGCTTCAGGCTATGGCTACACCTTC
TRBV29-1,.,.,TRBJ2-2,CSVEGETGELFF,TGCAGCGTTGAAGGGGAAACCGGGGAGCTGTTTTTT
TRBV2,.,.,TRBJ1-5,CASRAHKGPGNQPQHF,TGTGCCAGCAGGGCCCACAAGGGTCCAGGCAATCAGCCCCAGCATTTT
TRBV7-2,.,.,TRBJ1-1,CASRVQGYTEAFF,TGTGCCAGCAGGGTGCAGGGTTACACTGAAGCTTTCTTT
TRBV10-3,.,.,TRBJ1-1,CAISYLQGVGNTEAFF,TGTGCCATCAGTTATTTACAGGGTGTCGGGAACACTGAAGCTTTCTTT
TRBV10-1,.,.,TRBJ1-4,CASSESTREKLFF,TGCGCCAGCAGTGAGTCCACCCGGGAAAAACTGTTTTTT
TRBV3-1/TRBV3-2,.,.,TRBJ2-7,CASSQLTGPSYEQYF,TGTGCCAGCAGCCAACTTACGGGGCCTTCCTACGAGCAGTACTTC
TRBV7-2,.,TRBD2,TRBJ2-5,CASSLGLSGGARETQYF,TGTGCCAGCAGCTTAGGATTAAGCGGGGGGGCCCGTGAGACCCAGTACTTC
TRBV5-1,.,.,TRBJ1-3,CASSPGPGNTIYF,TGCGCCAGCAGCCCCGGGCCTGGAAACACCATATATTTT
TRBV5-1,.,.,TRBJ1-4,CASSTGRQATNEKLFF,TGCGCCAGCAGCACAGGACGACAGGCAACTAATGAAAAACTGTTTTTT
TRBV7-9,.,.,TRBJ1-1,CASSLSGNTEAFF,TGTGCCAGCAGCTTAAGCGGGAACACTGAAGCTTTCTTT
TRBV7-2,.,.,TRBJ1-4,CASSEALATNEKLFF,TGTGCCAGCAGCGAAGCCCTTGCAACTAATGAAAAACTGTTTTTT
TRBV25-1,.,TRBD1,TRBJ2-2,CASRWDREGTGELFF,TGTGCCAGCAGGTGGGACAGGGAAGGAACCGGGGAGCTGTTTTTT
TRBV18,.,.,TRBJ2-3,CASSPVGGNTDTQYF,TGTGCCAGCTCACCGGTAGGAGGAAACACAGATACGCAGTATTTT
TRBV6-5,few,.,TRBJ1-4,CASSYSGPTNEKLFF,TGTGCCAGCAGTTACTCGGGGCCCACTAATGAAAAACTGTTTTTT
TRBV6-5,once,.,TRBJ1-2,CASSYVRSNYGYTF,TGTGCCAGCAGTTACGTTAGATCTAACTATGGCTACACCTTC
TRBV19,.,.,TRBJ1-1,CASSRVLNTEAFF,TGTGCCAGTAGTAGAGTCCTGAACACTGAAGCTTTCTTT
TRBV3-1/TRBV3-2,.,.,TRBJ1-2,CASSQDTRIYGYTF,TGTGCCAGCAGCCAAGATACACGGATCTATGGCTACACCTTC
TRBV4-1,.,TRBD1,TRBJ1-1,CASSQAGGGATEAFF,TGCGCCAGCAGCCAAGCAGGGGGGGGTGCCACTGAAGCTTTCTTT
TRBV6-4,.,.,TRBJ1-2,CASSPAGGNFAYTF,TGTGCCAGCAGTCCAGCCGGCGGGAATTTCGCCTACACCTTC
TRBV4-1,.,.,TRBJ2-4,CASSPLPRDNIQYF,TGCGCCAGCAGTCCTCTTCCCAGGGACAACATTCAGTACTTC
TRBV18,.,.,TRBJ1-1,CASSPGITEAFF,TGTGCCAGCTCACCAGGTATCACTGAAGCTTTCTTT
TRBV19,.,.,TRBJ2-7,CASSMPSGRQTYEQYF,TGTGCCAGTAGTATGCCTTCGGGGCGGCAAACCTACGAGCAGTACTTC
TRBV7-8,.,.,TRBJ2-7,CASSPLGQGPYEQYF,TGTGCCAGCAGCCCACTGGGGCAGGGTCCCTACGAGCAGTACTTC
TRBV6-2/TRBV6-3,.,TRBD1,TRBJ1-2,CASSSGQLRRGYTF,TGTGCCAGCAGCTCGGGACAGCTCAGGCGTGGCTACACCTTC
TRBV19,.,TRBD2,TRBJ2-3,CASNKPYLAGNTDTQYF,TGTGCCAGTAATAAACCCTATCTAGCGGGGAACACAGATACGCAGTATTTT
TRBV2,.,TRBD2,TRBJ2-5,CASSELAGGEETQYF,TGTGCCAGCAGTGAACTAGCGGGAGGAGAAGAGACCCAGTACTTC
TRBV10-3,.,.,TRBJ1-5,CAISESGRQPQHF,TGTGCCATCAGTGAGTCGGGCCGGCAGCCCCAGCATTTT
TRBV6-6,.,.,TRBJ1-1,CASSDRSLMNTEAFF,TGTGCCAGCAGCGACAGGTCCCTAATGAACACTGAAGCTTTCTTT
TRBV6-2/TRBV6-3,.,TRBD2,TRBJ2-7,CASSNPGLAARRSYEQYF,TGTGCCAGCAGCAACCCGGGACTAGCGGCCCGGCGGTCATACGAGCAGTACTTC
TRBV24-1,.,TRBD1,TRBJ2-7,CATSRGQGDPPEQYF,TGTGCCACCAGTCGGGGACAGGGGGATCCTCCCGAGCAGTACTTC
TRBV19,.,TRBD1,TRBJ1-2,CASSIRDRLNYGYTF,TGTGCCAGTAGTATTCGGGACAGACTTAACTATGGCTACACCTTC
TRBV11-2,.,.,TRBJ2-7,CASSIQGGGSYEQYF,TGTGCCAGCAGCATACAAGGGGGTGGATCCTACGAGCAGTACTTC
TRBV7-6,.,.,TRBJ1-5,CASSPNTGMGNQPQHF,TGTGCCAGCAGCCCTAATACAGGGATGGGCAATCAGCCCCAGCATTTT
TRBV6-1,few,.,TRBJ1-2,CASSDLWGGADGYTF,TGTGCCAGCAGTGATCTCTGGGGGGGGGCTGATGGCTACACCTTC
TRBV18,.,TRBD1,TRBJ1-1,CASSLLRDRGANRRTEAFF,TGTGCCAGCTCACTTCTCCGGGACAGGGGCGCAAATAGGCGCACTGAAGCTTTCTTT
TRBV6-5,.,.,TRBJ1-1,CASSSPTGTAFF,TGTGCCAGCAGTTCGCCGACAGGAACAGCTTTCTTT
TRBV14,.,TRBD1,TRBJ1-1,CASSQVTGLRTEAFF,TGTGCCAGCAGCCAGGTGACAGGGCTGCGCACTGAAGCTTTCTTT
TRBV4-3,.,.,TRBJ2-2,CASSQDKGNTGELFF,TGCGCCAGCAGCCAAGATAAGGGGAACACCGGGGAGCTGTTTTTT
TRBV6-5,few,.,TRBJ1-1,CASSYKRGETEAFF,TGTGCCAGCAGTTACAAAAGGGGGGAGACTGAAGCTTTCTTT
TRBV7-3,.,TRBD2,TRBJ2-3,CASSAGGPPDTQYF,TGTGCCAGCAGCGCGGGGGGGCCGCCAGATACGCAGTATTTT